This T cell receptor beta chain was captured by sequencing in a study of T cell repertoires in ileal Crohn's disease. Study overall: About half received postoperative treatment, 10 to 11 with thiopurines and around 18 anti-TNF.

Looked up from germline, CDR1 is SNHLY and CDR2 is FYNNEI. Trimming at V came to 3 bases and at J to 7 bases, leaving 2 bases not matched to a gene. The CDR3 is made up of 14 amino acids. Around 0.55 micrograms of biopsy DNA per sample underwent TCRB immunosequencing. Assay: immunoSEQ multiplex PCR; the TCRdb copy retains only in-frame clones and omits some. This table has 8,000 or so clones, around 77% appearing once. Study-wide points: High-frequency clones were more common in sorted CD8 than CD4 cells. All patients with clonality above 26.8% had endoscopic recurrence.

By frequency in the sample, this clone is medium-sized. The target antigen is unknown. The identical CDR3 is also encoded by other nucleotide sequences in the sample. The gene calls are TRBV2 and TRBJ2-2; the match to TRBD2 covers 10 bases. Sequenced material: ileal tissue. The source of this sequence is an adult with Crohn's disease. The CDR3 DNA sequence: TGTGCCAGCAGTGAGACTAGCGGGTACGGGGAGCTGTTTTTT. Its translation: CASSETSGYGELFF.